This T cell receptor (beta chain) is drawn from a study of cytomegalovirus exposure and HLA in healthy donors. Repertoires were generated with immunoSEQ multiplex PCR, while TCRdb's copy carries only in-frame clones and drops some. The sample lists tens of thousands of clones, approximately 96% seen once, with 0.78% in the top ten. The TCR was taken from a man between 18 and 35 years old in good health and CMV-seronegative. Specimen: PBMCs.

The CDR3 nucleotides read TGCGCCAGCAGCTTGATGGGACAGGGTCCTGAAAAACTGTTTTTT. Translation: CASSLMGQGPEKLFF. This chain joins TRBV5-1 and TRBJ1-4; 9 positions match TRBD1. Germline CDR1 SGHRS, CDR2 YFSETQ. This CDR3 has 15 residues. V lost 1 base and J lost 7; bases outside the gene matches: 5.